These 7 T cell receptor beta chains were sequenced from one sample in a study of T cell responses to AZD1222 COVID-19 vaccine listed by TCRdb under 2021. Library preparation used the immunoSEQ multiplex PCR assay. Sourced from immuneACCESS, this table was stored by TCRdb with only in-frame sequences that have V and J called. A share of the clones is absent; for the studies checked, an unresolved V gene accounts for under half, and the remainder has no known explanation. This sample is represented by 150,000 or so clones; about 91% of them were singletons. The ten most abundant clones make up roughly 2.3% of the sample. What this sample's time point label stands for: baseline before first vaccination. This material consisted of peripheral blood, taken on day 0 of AZD1222 vaccination. The receptors were sampled from an adult in good health.

The chain links TRBV5-1 to TRBJ1-3; D gene uncertain. Germline V gives CDR1 SGHRS, CDR2 YFSETQ. The V and J ends lost 4 bases and 6 bases respectively, with 8 bases between them. The CDR3 runs to 12 residues. The CDR3 protein is CASSREENTIYF. For the CDR3, the DNA is TGCGCCAGCAGCCGGGAAGAAAACACCATATATTTT.

CDR3 DNA: TGCGCCAGCAGCTTGAACGGTCGTCAGGGGGCGAGTGGCTACACCTTC. Translation gives CASSLNGRQGASGYTF. The V gene is TRBV5-1, the J gene TRBJ1-2, with 8 bases that match TRBD1. Germline V gene data show CDR1 as SGHRS and CDR2 as YFSETQ. V was pared by 1 base and J by 7 bases, with 12 bases of the junction left unmatched. The CDR3 is made up of 16 amino acids.

The chain recombines TRBV13 with TRBJ1-2; D may be TRBD1 (5 bases). Germline-derived CDR1 and CDR2 are PRHDT and FYEKMQ (reference sequence). This CDR3 has 14 residues. V shed 6 bases and J shed 0 bases, with 11 bases lying between them. CDR3 sequence (DNA): TGTGCCAGCAGGAGGGACGGTTCTAACTATGGCTACACCTTC. The encoded protein is CASRRDGSNYGYTF.

This clone was counted once. The chain employs TRBV6-5 and TRBJ1-3; the D gene is possibly TRBD1 (6 bases). The CDR3 is made up of 16 amino acids. CDR1 is MNHEY, CDR2 SVGAGI, per germline. V was clipped by 2 bases and J by 0 bases, with 11 bases between them. DNA of the CDR3: TGTGCCAGCAGTTACCGAACAGGGCCCTCTGGAAACACCATATATTTT. The encoded protein is CASSYRTGPSGNTIYF.

The rearrangement uses TRBV19 and TRBJ2-7; D possibly corresponds to TRBD1 (5 bases). The V gene's germline CDR1 is LNHDA and CDR2 SQIVND (reference sequence). The CDR3 totals 12 residues. The germline V and J ends were trimmed by 5 bases and 4 bases, with 9 bases remaining between them. The chain's CDR3 is CASSDRGYEQYF. DNA for the CDR3: TGTGCCAGTAGTGATAGGGGTTACGAGCAGTACTTC.

CDR3 DNA: TGTGCCTGGAGTGTACTGTCTAGCGGGCGCTCTGGGGCCAACGTCCTGACTTTC. Encoded protein: CAWSVLSSGRSGANVLTF. The chain joins TRBV30 to TRBJ2-6; 8 bases fit TRBD2. V trimming: 0 bases; J trimming: 0 bases; junction bases outside the gene matches: 7. CDR3 length: 18 residues. The germline gives CDR1 GTSNPN, CDR2 SVGIG (reference sequence).

The gene calls are TRBV10-3 and TRBJ2-7, with TRBD1 identical over 7 bases. After removal of 6 bases from V and 0 bases from J, the junction contained 8 bases not matched to a gene. Germline loops: CDR1 ENHRY, CDR2 SYGVKD. The CDR3 extends over 15 amino acids. The DNA of the CDR3 is TGTGCCATCAGACGATCTAGGGACAGCTCCTACGAGCAGTACTTC. The encoded protein is CAIRRSRDSSYEQYF.